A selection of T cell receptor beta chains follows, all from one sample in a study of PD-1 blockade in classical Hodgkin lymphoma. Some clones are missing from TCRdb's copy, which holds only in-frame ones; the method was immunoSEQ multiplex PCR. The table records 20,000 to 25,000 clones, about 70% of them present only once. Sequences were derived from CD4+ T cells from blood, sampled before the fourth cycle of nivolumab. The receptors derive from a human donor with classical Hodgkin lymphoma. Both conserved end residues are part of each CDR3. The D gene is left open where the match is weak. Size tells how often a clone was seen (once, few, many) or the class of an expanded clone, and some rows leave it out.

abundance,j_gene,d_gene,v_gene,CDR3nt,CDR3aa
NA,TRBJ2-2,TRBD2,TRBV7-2,TGTGCCAGCAGTTCCGGACTAGCGGGGTCCGGGGAGCTGTTTTTT,CASSSGLAGSGELFF
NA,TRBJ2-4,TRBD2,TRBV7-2,TGTGCCAGCAGCGAGCAGGGGACTAGCGGGGGGGCCGCGGACATTCAGTACTTC,CASSEQGTSGGAADIQYF
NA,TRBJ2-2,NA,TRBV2,TGTGCCAGCAGTGAAAGGACAGTGGCCGGGGAGCTGTTTTTT,CASSERTVAGELFF
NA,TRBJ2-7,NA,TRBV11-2,TGTGCCAGCAGCCAGATGGGTCAGAGCTCCTACGAGCAGTACTTC,CASSQMGQSSYEQYF
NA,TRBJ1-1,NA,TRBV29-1,TGCAGCGTGTGGCGGGACAACATGAACACTGAAGCTTTCTTT,CSVWRDNMNTEAFF
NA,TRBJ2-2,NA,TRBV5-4,TGTGCCAGCAGCTTGGCTGGGGGAACCGGGGAGCTGTTTTTT,CASSLAGGTGELFF
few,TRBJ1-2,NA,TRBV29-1,TGCAGCGTTGCGGCGTCAAACTATGGCTACACCTTC,CSVAASNYGYTF
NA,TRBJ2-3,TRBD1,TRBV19,TGTGCCACCAGGGACAGGGGCTCAGATACGCAGTATTTT,CATRDRGSDTQYF
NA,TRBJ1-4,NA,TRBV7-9,TGTGCCAGCAGCTTAGCGGCCGAAAATGAAAAACTGTTTTTT,CASSLAAENEKLFF
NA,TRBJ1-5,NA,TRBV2,TGTGCCAGCAGTGGTTCGGCCTTAGAGCCCCAGCATTTT,CASSGSALEPQHF
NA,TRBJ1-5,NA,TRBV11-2,TGTGCCAGCAAGGGGCAGGGCGGGCAGCCCCAGCATTTT,CASKGQGGQPQHF
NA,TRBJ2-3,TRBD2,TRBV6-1,TGTGCCAGCAGTGACCCGGGACTACACACAGATACGCAGTATTTT,CASSDPGLHTDTQYF
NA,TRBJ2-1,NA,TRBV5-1,TGCGCCAGCAGCTTGGTTGGGTGTGAGCAGTTCTTC,CASSLVGCEQFF
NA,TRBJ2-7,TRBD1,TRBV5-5,TGTGCCAGCAGCTTGGCCCCTTCGGTAGGGGGCCTCGGCGAGCAGTACTTC,CASSLAPSVGGLGEQYF
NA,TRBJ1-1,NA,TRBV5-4,TGTGCCAGCAGCCCTCCTTATGGGCCCGACCTGAACACTGAAGCTTTCTTT,CASSPPYGPDLNTEAFF
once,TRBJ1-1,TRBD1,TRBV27,TGTGCCAGCAGTTTATCGTGGTCCCAGGGACAGTTAAACACTGAAGCTTTCTTT,CASSLSWSQGQLNTEAFF
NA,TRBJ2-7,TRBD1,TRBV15,TGTGCCACCAGCAGAGACCGGGACAGACCCTACGAGCAGTACTTC,CATSRDRDRPYEQYF
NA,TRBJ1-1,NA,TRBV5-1,TGCGCCAGCAGCTTGGATATGAGCCAGAAAGAAGCTTTCTTT,CASSLDMSQKEAFF
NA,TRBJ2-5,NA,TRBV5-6,TGTGCCAGCAGCTTTCAGGGGTACCAAGAGACCCAGTACTTC,CASSFQGYQETQYF
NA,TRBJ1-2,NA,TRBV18,TGTGCCAGCTCACCGTCGGCAGCCGGGCACTATGGCTACACCTTC,CASSPSAAGHYGYTF
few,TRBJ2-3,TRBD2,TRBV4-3,TGCGCCAGCAGCCAAGATGCCTCGACTAGCGGGGGCACAGATACGCAGTATTTT,CASSQDASTSGGTDTQYF
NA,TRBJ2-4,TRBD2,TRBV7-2,TGTGCCAGCAACCCGTCGGGGCTAGCGGGGGGGATAGCCAAAAACATTCAGTACTTC,CASNPSGLAGGIAKNIQYF
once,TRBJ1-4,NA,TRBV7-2,TGTGCCAGCAGCTACGATGGGGGGGTTATTGAAAAACTGTTTTTT,CASSYDGGVIEKLFF
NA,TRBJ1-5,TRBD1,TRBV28,TGTGCCAGCAGGGTCCAGGGGGGGAATCAGCCCCAGCATTTT,CASRVQGGNQPQHF
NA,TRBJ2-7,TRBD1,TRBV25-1,TGTGCCAGCAGTCGGACAGGGATGGGTGAGCAGTACTTC,CASSRTGMGEQYF
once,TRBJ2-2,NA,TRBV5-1,TGCGCCAGCAGCCTAGGACAGAACACCGGGGAGCTGTTTTTT,CASSLGQNTGELFF
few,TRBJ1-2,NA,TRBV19,TGTGCCAGTAGTTACAGGGAAGGAAATGGCTACACCTTC,CASSYREGNGYTF
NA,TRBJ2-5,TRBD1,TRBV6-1,TGTGCCAGCAGTCCACAGGGGGTCAGGGAGACCCAGTACTTC,CASSPQGVRETQYF
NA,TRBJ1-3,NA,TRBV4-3,TGCGCCAGCAGCCAAGATCCCCTTATAGGGGCCTCTGGAAACACCATATATTTT,CASSQDPLIGASGNTIYF
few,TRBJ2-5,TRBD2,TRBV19,TGTGCCAGTAGTCGGTATCACTCCCAGGGCGGGAGAGAGACCCAGTACTTC,CASSRYHSQGGRETQYF
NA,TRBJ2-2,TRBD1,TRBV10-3,TGTGCCACCTCGGGACAGGGGGGTGGTAACGGGGAGCTGTTTTTT,CATSGQGGGNGELFF